The rows below give T cell receptor beta chains drawn from one sample of a study of control samples from healthy donors and cancer patients. The method was immunoSEQ multiplex PCR; TCRdb's version includes in-frame clones alone and lacks a portion of them. The profile shows approximately 170,000 clones, around 88% of them singletons. Sequenced: blood. Every receptor here comes from a woman in her 30s in good health. The CDR3 runs from the conserved cysteine through the conserved F or W. Fields, in order: clone size, V gene, J gene, D gene, CDR3 protein, CDR3 DNA. A D gene is named only where the DNA matches it firmly. Part of the rows lack a size; the others show once, few, many or a class for expanded clones.

.	TRBV7-2	TRBJ1-1	.	CASSLGLANTEAFF	TGTGCCAGCAGCTTAGGGTTGGCGAACACTGAAGCTTTCTTT
.	TRBV6-1	TRBJ1-5	.	CASSERGNGNQPQHF	TGTGCCAGCAGTGAACGGGGGAACGGGAATCAGCCCCAGCATTTT
.	TRBV6-2/TRBV6-3	TRBJ2-5	TRBD1	CASSPRGQGILGETQYF	TGTGCCAGCAGTCCCCGGGGACAGGGAATTTTGGGTGAGACCCAGTACTTC
.	TRBV7-2	TRBJ1-5	.	CASSLERGFQPQHF	TGTGCCAGCAGCTTAGAAAGGGGGTTTCAGCCCCAGCATTTT
.	TRBV4-1	TRBJ2-1	.	CASGSQFF	TGCGCCAGCGGGTCCCAGTTCTTC
.	TRBV4-1	TRBJ2-3	TRBD2	CASSRGTSGTSTDTQYF	TGCGCCAGCAGCCGCGGGACTAGCGGGACTAGCACAGATACGCAGTATTTT
.	TRBV10-3	TRBJ1-3	.	CAITGTAGNTIYF	TGTGCCATAACCGGGACGGCTGGAAACACCATATATTTT
.	TRBV25-1	TRBJ2-5	TRBD1	CASSESPGQGPGETQYF	TGTGCCAGCAGTGAATCCCCGGGACAGGGGCCAGGAGAGACCCAGTACTTC
.	TRBV19	TRBJ1-1	.	CASSIAEGLNTEAFF	TGTGCCAGTAGTATAGCAGAAGGGCTGAACACTGAAGCTTTCTTT
.	TRBV5-6	TRBJ1-1	.	CASSLGAGMATEAFF	TGTGCCAGCAGCTTGGGGGCAGGGATGGCCACTGAAGCTTTCTTT
.	TRBV4-2	TRBJ1-4	.	CASSRSINEKLFF	TGTGCCAGCAGCCGATCCATCAATGAAAAACTGTTTTTT
.	TRBV27	TRBJ2-1	TRBD2	CASRGAGSNEQFF	TGTGCCAGCAGGGGAGCGGGAAGCAATGAGCAGTTCTTC
.	TRBV5-6	TRBJ1-1	TRBD1	CASSLGGQYNTEAFF	TGTGCCAGCAGCCTGGGGGGACAGTACAACACTGAAGCTTTCTTT
.	TRBV13	TRBJ1-4	.	CASSLAGGETEKLFF	TGTGCCAGCAGCTTAGCCGGGGGGGAGACTGAAAAACTGTTTTTT
.	TRBV11-1	TRBJ2-5	.	CASSLAQGRETQYF	TGTGCCAGCAGCTTAGCGCAGGGAAGAGAGACCCAGTACTTC
.	TRBV7-8	TRBJ1-5	TRBD1	CASSLQRGLGQPQHF	TGTGCCAGCAGCTTACAGAGGGGGCTAGGGCAGCCCCAGCATTTT
.	TRBV5-5	TRBJ2-1	.	CASSLDGGSRFEQFF	TGTGCCAGCAGCTTGGATGGAGGAAGTAGGTTTGAGCAGTTCTTC
few	TRBV5-1	TRBJ2-3	TRBD2	CASSRAGPAGGSRTDTQYF	TGCGCCAGCAGCCGGGCGGGGCCAGCGGGGGGCTCCCGCACAGATACGCAGTATTTT
.	TRBV28	TRBJ2-1	TRBD1	CASSATGGYNEQFF	TGTGCCAGCTCTGCGACAGGGGGCTACAATGAGCAGTTCTTC
.	TRBV28	TRBJ1-3	.	CASKTVRDHSGNTIYF	TGTGCCAGCAAAACCGTCCGGGACCACTCTGGAAACACCATATATTTT
.	TRBV3-1/TRBV3-2	TRBJ2-3	TRBD2	CASSQAGSGPTELDTQYF	TGTGCCAGCAGCCAAGCGGGTAGCGGGCCGACCGAATTGGATACGCAGTATTTT
.	TRBV9	TRBJ2-2	.	CASSVQPLTGELFF	TGTGCCAGCAGCGTTCAACCCCTCACCGGGGAGCTGTTTTTT
.	TRBV9	TRBJ1-1	TRBD1	CASSARTGINTEAFF	TGTGCCAGCAGCGCGAGGACAGGGATAAACACTGAAGCTTTCTTT
.	TRBV5-4	TRBJ2-5	.	CASSRGQGGQETQYF	TGTGCCAGCAGCCGTGGACAGGGAGGGCAAGAGACCCAGTACTTC
once	TRBV9	TRBJ2-1	TRBD1	CASSLGDRGRNEQFF	TGTGCCAGCAGCCTCGGGGACAGGGGAAGGAATGAGCAGTTCTTC
.	TRBV19	TRBJ2-1	.	CASSIGQYNEQFF	TGTGCCAGTAGTATAGGACAGTACAATGAGCAGTTCTTC
few	TRBV11-1	TRBJ2-5	.	CASSLFTSSGETQYF	TGTGCCAGCAGCTTATTCACATCCTCGGGAGAGACCCAGTACTTC
few	TRBV2	TRBJ2-1	TRBD2	CASSEPGLGNNEQFF	TGTGCCAGCAGTGAACCGGGACTAGGGAACAATGAGCAGTTCTTC
once	TRBV7-9	TRBJ2-5	TRBD2	CASSAPGGTQYF	TGTGCCAGCAGCGCACCGGGGGGGACCCAGTACTTC